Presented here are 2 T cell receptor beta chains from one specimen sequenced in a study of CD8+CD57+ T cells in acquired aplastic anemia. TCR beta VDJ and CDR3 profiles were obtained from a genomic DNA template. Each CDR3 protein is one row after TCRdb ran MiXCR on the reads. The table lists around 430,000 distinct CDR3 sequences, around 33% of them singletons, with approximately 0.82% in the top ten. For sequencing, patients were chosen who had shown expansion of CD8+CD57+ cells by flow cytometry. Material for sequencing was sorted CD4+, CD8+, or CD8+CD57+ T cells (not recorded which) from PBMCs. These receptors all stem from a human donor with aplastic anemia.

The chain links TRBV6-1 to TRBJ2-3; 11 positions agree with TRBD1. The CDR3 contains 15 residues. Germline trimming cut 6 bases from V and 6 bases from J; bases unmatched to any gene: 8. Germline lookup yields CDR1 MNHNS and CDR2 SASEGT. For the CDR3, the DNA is TGTGCCAGCAGCGGGACAGGGGGAGTAGCTGATACGCAGTATTTT. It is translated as CASSGTGGVADTQYF.

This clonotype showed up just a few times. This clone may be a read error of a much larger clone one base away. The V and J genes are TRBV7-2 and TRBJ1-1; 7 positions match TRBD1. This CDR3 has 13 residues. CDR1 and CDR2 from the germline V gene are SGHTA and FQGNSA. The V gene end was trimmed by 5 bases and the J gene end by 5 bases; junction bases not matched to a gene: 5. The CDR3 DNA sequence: TGTACCAGCAGCGGATCAGGGGGGACTGAAGCTTTCTTT. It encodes CTSSGSGGTEAFF.